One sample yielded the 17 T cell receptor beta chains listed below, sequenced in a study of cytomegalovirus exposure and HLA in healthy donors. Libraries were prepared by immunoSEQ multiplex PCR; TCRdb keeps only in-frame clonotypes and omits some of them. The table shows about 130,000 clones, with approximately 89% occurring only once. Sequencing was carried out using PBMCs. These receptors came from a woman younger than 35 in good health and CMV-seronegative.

The CDR3 DNA reads TGTGCCAGCAGTGAACAGGGGTCCTACAATGAGCAGTTCTTC. This translates into CASSEQGSYNEQFF. V gene TRBV2 combines with J gene TRBJ2-1, with TRBD1 as a possible D gene (6 bases). This CDR3 region has 14 residues. Trimming took off 2 bases at V and 1 base at J, with 6 bases between the two ends. Germline V gives CDR1 SNHLY, CDR2 FYNNEI.

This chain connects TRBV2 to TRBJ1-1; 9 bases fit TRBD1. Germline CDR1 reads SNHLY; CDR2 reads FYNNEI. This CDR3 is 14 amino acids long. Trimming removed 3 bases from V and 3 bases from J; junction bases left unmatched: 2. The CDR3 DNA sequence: TGTGCCAGCAGTGAGGACAGGGGCTACACTGAAGCTTTCTTT. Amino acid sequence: CASSEDRGYTEAFF. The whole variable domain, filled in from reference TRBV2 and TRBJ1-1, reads EPEVTQTPSHQVTQMGQEVILRCVPISNHLYFYWYRQILGQKVEFLVSFYNNEISEKSEIFDDQFSVERPDGSNFTLKIRSTKLEDSAMYFCASSEDRGYTEAFFGQGTRLTVV.

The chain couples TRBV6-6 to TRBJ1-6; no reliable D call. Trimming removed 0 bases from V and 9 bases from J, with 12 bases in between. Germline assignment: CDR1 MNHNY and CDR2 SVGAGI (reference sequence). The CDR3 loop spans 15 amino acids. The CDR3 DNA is TGTGCCAGCAGTTACTCCGGCCACGGAGGTTCACCCCTCCACTTT. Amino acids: CASSYSGHGGSPLHF.

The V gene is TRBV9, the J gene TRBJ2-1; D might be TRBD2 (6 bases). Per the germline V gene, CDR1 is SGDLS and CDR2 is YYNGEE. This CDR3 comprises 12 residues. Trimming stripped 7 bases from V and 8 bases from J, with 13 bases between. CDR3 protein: CASQRGMDEQFF. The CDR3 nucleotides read TGTGCCAGCCAACGGGGGATGGATGAGCAGTTCTTC.

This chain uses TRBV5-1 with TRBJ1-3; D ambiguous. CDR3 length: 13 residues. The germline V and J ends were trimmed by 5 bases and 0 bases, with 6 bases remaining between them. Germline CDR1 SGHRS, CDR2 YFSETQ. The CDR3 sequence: CASSQDSGNTIYF. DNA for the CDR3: TGCGCCAGCAGTCAGGACTCTGGAAACACCATATATTTT.

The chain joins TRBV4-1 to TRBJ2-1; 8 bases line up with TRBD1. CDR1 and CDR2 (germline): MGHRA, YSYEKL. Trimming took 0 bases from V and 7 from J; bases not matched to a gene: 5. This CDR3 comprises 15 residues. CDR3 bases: TGCGCCAGCAGCCAAGAAGGAACAGGGGGGAATGAGCAGTTCTTC. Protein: CASSQEGTGGNEQFF.

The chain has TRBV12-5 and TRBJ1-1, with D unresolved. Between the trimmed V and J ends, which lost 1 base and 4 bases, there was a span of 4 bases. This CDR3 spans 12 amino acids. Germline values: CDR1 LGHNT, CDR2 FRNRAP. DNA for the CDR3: TGTGCTAGTGGTTTGGCCCTCACTGAAGCTTTCTTT. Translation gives CASGLALTEAFF.

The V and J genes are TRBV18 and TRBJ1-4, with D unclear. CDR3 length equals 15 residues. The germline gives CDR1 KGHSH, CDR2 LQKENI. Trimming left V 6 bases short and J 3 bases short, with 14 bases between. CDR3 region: CASSPTSVANEKLFF. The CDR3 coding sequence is TGTGCCAGCTCTCCCACATCCGTTGCTAATGAAAAACTGTTTTTT. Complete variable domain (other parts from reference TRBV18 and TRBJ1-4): NAGVMQNPRHLVRRRGQEARLRCSPMKGHSHVYWYRQLPEEGLKFMVYLQKENIIDESGMPKERFSAEFPKEGPSILRIQQVVRGDSAAYFCASSPTSVANEKLFFGSGTQLSVL.

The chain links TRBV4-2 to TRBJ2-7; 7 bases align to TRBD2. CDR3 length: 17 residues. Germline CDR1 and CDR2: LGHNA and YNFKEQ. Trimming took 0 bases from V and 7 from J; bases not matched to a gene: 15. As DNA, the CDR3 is TGTGCCAGCAGCCAAGAGGGGCAGCGGGGACCGGTTGAAGAGCAGTACTTC. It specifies CASSQEGQRGPVEEQYF.

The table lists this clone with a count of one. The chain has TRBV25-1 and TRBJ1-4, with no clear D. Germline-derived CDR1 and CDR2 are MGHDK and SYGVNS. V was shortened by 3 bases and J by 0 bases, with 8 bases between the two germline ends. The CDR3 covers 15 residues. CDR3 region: CASSDLRSTNEKLFF. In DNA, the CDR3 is TGTGCCAGCAGTGACCTGAGATCAACTAATGAAAAACTGTTTTTT.

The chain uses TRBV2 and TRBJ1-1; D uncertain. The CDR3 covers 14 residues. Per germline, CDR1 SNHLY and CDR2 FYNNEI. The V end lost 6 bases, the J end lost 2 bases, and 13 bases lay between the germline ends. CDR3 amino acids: CASRPRHLNTEAFF. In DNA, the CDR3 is TGTGCCAGCAGACCAAGACACCTAAACACTGAAGCTTTCTTT.

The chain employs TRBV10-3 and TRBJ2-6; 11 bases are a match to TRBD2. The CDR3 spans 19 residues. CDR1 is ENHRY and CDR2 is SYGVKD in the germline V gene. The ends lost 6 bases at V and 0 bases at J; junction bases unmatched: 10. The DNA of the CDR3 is TGTGCCATCAGCACCACCGGGACTAGCGGAGTCTCTGGGGCCAACGTCCTGACTTTC. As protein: CAISTTGTSGVSGANVLTF.

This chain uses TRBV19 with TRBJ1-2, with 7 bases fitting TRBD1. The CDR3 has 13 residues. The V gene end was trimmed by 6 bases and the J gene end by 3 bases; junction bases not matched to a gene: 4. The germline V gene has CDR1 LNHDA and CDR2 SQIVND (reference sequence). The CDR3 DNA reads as TGTGCCAGTAGCAGGGACAGCTACTATGGCTACACCTTC. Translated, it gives CASSRDSYYGYTF. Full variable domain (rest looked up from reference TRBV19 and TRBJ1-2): DGGITQSPKYLFRKEGQNVTLSCEQNLNHDAMYWYRQDPGQGLRLIYYSQIVNDFQKGDIAEGYSVSREKKESFPLTVTSAQKNPTAFYLCASSRDSYYGYTFGSGTRLTVV.

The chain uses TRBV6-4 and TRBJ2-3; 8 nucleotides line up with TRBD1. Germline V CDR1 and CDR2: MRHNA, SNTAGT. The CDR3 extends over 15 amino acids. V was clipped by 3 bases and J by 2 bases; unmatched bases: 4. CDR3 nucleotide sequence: TGTGCCAGCAGTGAAGGTCAGGGGGCCACAGATACGCAGTATTTT. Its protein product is CASSEGQGATDTQYF.

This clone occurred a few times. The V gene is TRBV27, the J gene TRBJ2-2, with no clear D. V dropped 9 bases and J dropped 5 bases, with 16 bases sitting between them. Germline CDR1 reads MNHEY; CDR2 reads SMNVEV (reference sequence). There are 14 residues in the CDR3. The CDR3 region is CASSLGASTGELFF. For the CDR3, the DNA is TGTGCCAGTTCCCTTGGAGCTTCGACCGGGGAGCTGTTTTTT.

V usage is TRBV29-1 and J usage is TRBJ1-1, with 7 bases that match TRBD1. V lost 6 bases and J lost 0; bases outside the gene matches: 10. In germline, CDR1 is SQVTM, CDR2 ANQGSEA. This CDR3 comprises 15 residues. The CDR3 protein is CSVAQGWGMNTEAFF. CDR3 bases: TGCAGCGTGGCACAGGGGTGGGGCATGAACACTGAAGCTTTCTTT.

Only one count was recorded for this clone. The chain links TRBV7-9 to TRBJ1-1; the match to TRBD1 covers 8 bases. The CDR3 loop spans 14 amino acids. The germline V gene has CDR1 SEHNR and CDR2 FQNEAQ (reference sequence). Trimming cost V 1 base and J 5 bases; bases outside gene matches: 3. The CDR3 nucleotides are TGTGCCAGCAGCTTAGGGACAGGGTGGACTGAAGCTTTCTTT. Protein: CASSLGTGWTEAFF.